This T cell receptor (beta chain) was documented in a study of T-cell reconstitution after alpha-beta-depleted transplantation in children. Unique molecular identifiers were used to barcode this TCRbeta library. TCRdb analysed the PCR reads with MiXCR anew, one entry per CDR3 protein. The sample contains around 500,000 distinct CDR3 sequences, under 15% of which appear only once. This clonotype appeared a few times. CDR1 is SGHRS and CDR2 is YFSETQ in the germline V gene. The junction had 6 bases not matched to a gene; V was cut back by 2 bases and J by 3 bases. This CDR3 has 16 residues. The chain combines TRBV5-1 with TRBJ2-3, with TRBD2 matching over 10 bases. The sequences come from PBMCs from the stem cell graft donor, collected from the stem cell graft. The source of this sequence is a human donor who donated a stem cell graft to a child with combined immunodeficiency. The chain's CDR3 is CASSLSGRAVTDTQYF. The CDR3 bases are TGCGCCAGCAGCTTAAGCGGGAGGGCCGTGACAGATACGCAGTATTTT.